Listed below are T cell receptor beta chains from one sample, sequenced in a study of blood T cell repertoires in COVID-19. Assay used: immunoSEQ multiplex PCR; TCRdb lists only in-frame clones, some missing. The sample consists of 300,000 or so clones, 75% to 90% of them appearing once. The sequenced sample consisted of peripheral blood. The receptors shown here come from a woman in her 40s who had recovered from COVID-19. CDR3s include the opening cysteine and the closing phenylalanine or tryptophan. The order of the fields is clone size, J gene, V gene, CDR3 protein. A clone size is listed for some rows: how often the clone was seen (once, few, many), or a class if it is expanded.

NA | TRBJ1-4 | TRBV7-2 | CASSLEGGTNEKLFF
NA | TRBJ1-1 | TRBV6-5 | CASSYGTGWTEAFF
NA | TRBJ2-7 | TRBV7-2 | CASNRGPAGTGIYEQYF
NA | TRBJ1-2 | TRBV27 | CASSPSNYGYTF
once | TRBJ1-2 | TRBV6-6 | CASSHDRADGYTF
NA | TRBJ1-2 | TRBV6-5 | CASSNRVGYTF
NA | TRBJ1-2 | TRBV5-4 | CASSLEWRARGYTF
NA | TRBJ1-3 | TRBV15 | CATSRDPFSGNTIYF
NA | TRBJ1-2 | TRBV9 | CASSVRTGNYGYTF
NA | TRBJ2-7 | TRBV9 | CASSVEGTGVSEQYF
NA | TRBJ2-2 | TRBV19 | CASSIPSANTGELFF
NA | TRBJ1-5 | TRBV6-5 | CASSGGFGQPQHF
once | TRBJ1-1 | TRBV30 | CAWSGVAGNTEAFF
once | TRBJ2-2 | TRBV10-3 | CATGETGGDTGELFF
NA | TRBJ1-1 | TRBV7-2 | CASTLYGGTEAFF
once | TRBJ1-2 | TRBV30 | CAWNTFDRHGYTF
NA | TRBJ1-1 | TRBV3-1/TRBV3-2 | CASSQGGTGWRNTEAFF
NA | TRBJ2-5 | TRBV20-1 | CSTARQETQYF
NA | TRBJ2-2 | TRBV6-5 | CASSYSGQYTGELFF
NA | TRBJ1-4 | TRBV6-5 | CASSYEGGNEKLFF
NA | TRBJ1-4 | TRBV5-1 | CASSTGQGEKLFF
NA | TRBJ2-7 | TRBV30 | CAWSVRGGKWYF
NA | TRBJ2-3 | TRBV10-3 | CAITGLSTDTQYF
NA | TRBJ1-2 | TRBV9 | CASSVGPLGYTF
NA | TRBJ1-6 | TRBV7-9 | CASSLGGGNDSPLHF
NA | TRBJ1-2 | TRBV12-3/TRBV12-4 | CASSYQYGYTF
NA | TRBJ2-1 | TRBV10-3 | CAISATMGRTYNEQFF
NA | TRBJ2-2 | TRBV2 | CASSLPRTGAYTGELFF
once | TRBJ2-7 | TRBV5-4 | CASSLGLGDEQYF
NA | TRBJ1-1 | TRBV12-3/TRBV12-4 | CASSWGGTEAFF
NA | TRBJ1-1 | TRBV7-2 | CASSATPGQGGPRAFF
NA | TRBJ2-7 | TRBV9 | CASSGGTGGYEQYF
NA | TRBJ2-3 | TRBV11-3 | CASSLGGGLASDTQYF
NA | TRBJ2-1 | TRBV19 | CASSRRLAGIYNEQFF
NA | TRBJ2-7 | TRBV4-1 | CASSLKRGFSYEQYF
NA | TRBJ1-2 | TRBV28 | CASVRGGVRGYTF
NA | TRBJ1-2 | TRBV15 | CATSQDRAGGYTF
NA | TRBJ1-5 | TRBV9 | CASTRGGDSNQPQHF
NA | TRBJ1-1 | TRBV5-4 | CASSLGVTGGDTEAFF
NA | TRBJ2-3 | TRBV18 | CASSPDRANPDTQYF
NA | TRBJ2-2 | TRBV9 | CASRQSNTGELFF
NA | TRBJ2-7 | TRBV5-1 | CASSVQTALGEQYF
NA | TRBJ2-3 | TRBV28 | CASSLGGAGSTDTQYF
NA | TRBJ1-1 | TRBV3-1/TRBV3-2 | CASSHPGGRGLSTEAFF
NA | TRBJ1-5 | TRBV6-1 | CASSEGQGVSQPQHF